Described below is a single T cell receptor (beta chain) sequence and its context. This sample is drawn from a study of blood T cell repertoires in COVID-19. The overall study: The United States, Italy and Spain provided the acute and convalescent COVID-19 samples. The analysed material was cDNA or gDNA that came from T cells, B-cell-depleted T cells, or PBMCs.

J gave up 4 bases and V 1 base, and 7 bases lay outside the gene matches. There are 18 residues in the CDR3. The V gene's germline CDR1 is SGHAT and CDR2 FQNNGV. Per the original methods: Quantification of nucleated cells was approximated via reference gene primer amplification. Using immunoSEQ multiplex PCR, the repertoire was profiled, and TCRdb retains in-frame clones only, with some absent. The DNA gave D and trimming, while V, J and clone size come from that table. This sample has roughly 250,000 clones, with 88% found just once. The chain combines TRBV11-2 with TRBJ2-1, with 13 bases that match TRBD2. The receptor's source is a man between 60 and 75 years old who had recovered from COVID-19. Sequenced: peripheral blood. In nucleotides, the CDR3 is TGTGCCAGCAGCTTAGGAGGGTTACTAGCGGGGGGGTACAATGAGCAGTTCTTC. Translated, it gives CASSLGGLLAGGYNEQFF.